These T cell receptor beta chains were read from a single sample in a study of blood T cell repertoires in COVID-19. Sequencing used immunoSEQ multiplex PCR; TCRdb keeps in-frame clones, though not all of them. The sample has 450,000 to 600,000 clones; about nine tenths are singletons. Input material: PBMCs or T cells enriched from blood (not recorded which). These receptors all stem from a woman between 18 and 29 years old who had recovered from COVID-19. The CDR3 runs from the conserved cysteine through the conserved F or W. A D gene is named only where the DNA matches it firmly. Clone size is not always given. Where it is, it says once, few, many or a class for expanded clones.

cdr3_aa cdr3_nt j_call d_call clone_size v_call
CATMTGPGATEAFF TGTGCCACTATGACAGGGCCTGGGGCCACTGAAGCTTTCTTT TRBJ1-1 TRBD1 once TRBV6-5
CASSLTGMNTEAFF TGTGCCAGCAGCTTGACAGGGATGAACACTGAAGCTTTCTTT TRBJ1-1 NA NA TRBV5-6
CATSRVAPGGVTDTQYF TGTGCCACCAGCAGAGTCGCCCCAGGGGGTGTTACAGATACGCAGTATTTT TRBJ2-3 TRBD1 NA TRBV15
CASSAIQGNTIYF TGTGCCAGCAGCGCGATACAGGGAAACACCATATATTTT TRBJ1-3 NA once TRBV11-1
CASSFPSGGSPFTGELFF TGTGCCAGCAGCTTCCCTAGCGGGGGGTCCCCTTTCACCGGGGAGCTGTTTTTT TRBJ2-2 TRBD2 NA TRBV7-3
CAWEGTELSPRHF TGTGCCTGGGAGGGGACAGAGTTGAGCCCACGACATTTT TRBJ1-5 TRBD1 NA TRBV30
CASSSVRFGNTIYF TGCGCCAGCAGCTCCGTGAGGTTTGGAAACACCATATATTTT TRBJ1-3 NA NA TRBV4-1
CASSQTWGSGGNEQFF TGTGCCAGCAGCCAGACCTGGGGTAGCGGGGGTAATGAGCAGTTCTTC TRBJ2-1 TRBD2 NA TRBV4-2
CASSLESGSYEQYF TGCGCCAGCAGCTTGGAATCGGGATCTTACGAGCAGTACTTC TRBJ2-7 NA once TRBV5-1
CASSGDARGDIQYF TGTGCCAGCAGCGGGGACGCTCGGGGGGACATTCAGTACTTC TRBJ2-4 TRBD2 NA TRBV9
CASIQARGWGYGYTF TGTGCCAGCATTCAAGCGCGGGGGTGGGGCTATGGCTACACCTTC TRBJ1-2 NA NA TRBV28
CASSSREGQPQHF TGTGCCAGCAGTTCAAGGGAGGGTCAGCCCCAGCATTTT TRBJ1-5 NA once TRBV12-3/TRBV12-4
CASSLYPGSNTEAFF TGTGCCAGCAGCCTATATCCGGGGTCGAACACTGAAGCTTTCTTT TRBJ1-1 NA NA TRBV7-2
CASRGLLRGRTEAFF TGTGCCAGCAGGGGATTACTCAGGGGAAGGACTGAAGCTTTCTTT TRBJ1-1 NA few TRBV19
CASRGGVQTYGYTF TGTGCCAGCAGGGGGGGTGTACAGACCTATGGCTACACCTTC TRBJ1-2 NA NA TRBV2
CASRGPGESSPLHF TGTGCCAGCAGGGGTCCAGGGGAAAGTTCACCCCTCCACTTT TRBJ1-6 NA NA TRBV2
CASSLEAGGNQPQHF TGCGCCAGCAGCTTGGAAGCTGGAGGCAATCAGCCCCAGCATTTT TRBJ1-5 NA NA TRBV5-1
CASSQGPGISYNEQFF TGTGCCAGCAGCCAAGGGCCGGGAATCTCCTACAATGAGCAGTTCTTC TRBJ2-1 NA NA TRBV3-1/TRBV3-2
CASSLLGRNTEAFF TGTGCCAGCAGTTTACTAGGGAGGAACACTGAAGCTTTCTTT TRBJ1-1 NA NA TRBV27
CASRSGLAGPEQFF TGTGCCAGCAGATCGGGACTAGCGGGGCCTGAGCAGTTCTTC TRBJ2-1 TRBD2 NA TRBV5-4
CASSSDPGMENEQFF TGTGCCAGCAGCTCAGACCCCGGGATGGAGAATGAGCAGTTCTTC TRBJ2-1 NA once TRBV7-8
CASIRGQGLNILTLGQYF TGTGCCAGCATCCGCGGACAGGGCCTCAATATACTTACCTTAGGGCAGTACTTC TRBJ2-7 TRBD1 NA TRBV2
CAISFTSDSDYGYTF TGTGCCATCAGCTTTACCTCGGACTCCGACTATGGCTACACCTTC TRBJ1-2 NA NA TRBV10-3
CASSLAGQGADGYTF TGCGCCAGCAGCTTGGCTGGACAGGGGGCAGATGGCTACACCTTC TRBJ1-2 TRBD1 NA TRBV5-1
CASSLEMVREEKLFF TGTGCCAGCAGCTTGGAGATGGTGAGGGAAGAAAAACTGTTTTTT TRBJ1-4 NA NA TRBV5-5
CASSEAGGLTTQYF TGTGCCAGCAGTGAAGCGGGGGGGCTGACGACCCAGTACTTC TRBJ2-5 NA NA TRBV2
CASSLVLLANTGELFF TGTGCCAGCAGCTTAGTGCTCTTAGCCAACACCGGGGAGCTGTTTTTT TRBJ2-2 NA NA TRBV7-2
CASSQTLAGAEQFF TGTGCCAGCAGCCAAACCCTAGCGGGGGCTGAGCAGTTCTTC TRBJ2-1 TRBD2 NA TRBV4-2
CAWSVDRGLEALHF TGTGCCTGGAGTGTCGACAGGGGCCTAGAGGCCCTCCACTTT TRBJ1-6 TRBD1 once TRBV30
CASSFDRQNYGYTF TGTGCCAGTAGCTTCGACAGACAGAACTATGGCTACACCTTC TRBJ1-2 NA NA TRBV19
CSVASEGSEKLFF TGCAGCGTTGCTTCGGAGGGGAGTGAAAAACTGTTTTTT TRBJ1-4 NA NA TRBV29-1
CASCVDQETQYF TGTGCCAGCTGCGTTGACCAAGAGACCCAGTACTTC TRBJ2-5 NA NA TRBV7-8
CASSDRYEQYF TGTGCCAGCAGTGACCGCTACGAGCAGTACTTC TRBJ2-7 NA NA TRBV6-1
CASSVDSNSPLHF TGTGCCAGCAGCGTGGACAGTAATTCACCCCTCCACTTT TRBJ1-6 NA NA TRBV7-2
CAGDRVGTDTQYF TGTGCCGGGGACAGGGTCGGTACAGATACGCAGTATTTT TRBJ2-3 TRBD1 NA TRBV30
CASSLIAKNIQYF TGTGCCAGCAGCTTAATAGCCAAAAACATTCAGTACTTC TRBJ2-4 NA NA TRBV3-1/TRBV3-2
CAWHPMGSYGYTF TGTGCCTGGCACCCAATGGGGAGTTATGGCTACACCTTC TRBJ1-2 NA NA TRBV30
CASSQSKGVSNQPQHF TGCGCCAGCAGTCAATCGAAAGGGGTTAGCAATCAGCCCCAGCATTTT TRBJ1-5 NA NA TRBV23-1
CASSQGGGERETQYF TGTGCCAGCAGCCAAGGCGGGGGGGAAAGAGAGACCCAGTACTTC TRBJ2-5 TRBD2 NA TRBV4-2
CASSLQGFGNTIYF TGTGCCAGCTCTCTACAGGGATTCGGAAACACCATATATTTT TRBJ1-3 NA NA TRBV18